These 2 T cell receptor beta chains were sequenced from one sample in a study of OX40 agonist ivuxolimab in advanced cancers. The protocol used for the library was the immunoSEQ multiplex PCR assay. TCRdb's version of the immuneACCESS table is confined to in-frame rearrangements and falls short of the full clone set. An unresolved V gene accounts for under half of the shortfall where checked; the remainder is of unknown origin. The table for this sample lists 65,000 to 95,000 clones; about nine tenths of them were counted only once. More than 5.5% of the sample is held by the ten biggest clonotypes. Specimen: CD4+ or CD8+ T cells sorted from blood, collected in a trial of the OX40 agonist ivuxolimab. Source of these receptors: an adult with an advanced solid tumor such as melanoma, head and neck, liver or kidney cancer.

J is TRBJ2-1 and V is TRBV5-1; TRBD1 aligns across 12 bases. V shed 2 bases, J shed 10 bases, and the junction held 10 bases outside the gene matches. Per germline, CDR1 SGHRS and CDR2 YFSETQ. The CDR3 extends over 16 amino acids. Written as DNA, the CDR3 is TGCGCCAGCAGCTTCGATCCGGGACAGGGGGCAGGGGAGCAGTTCTTC. Protein sequence: CASSFDPGQGAGEQFF.

In DNA form, the CDR3 reads TGTGCCAGCAGCAAAAAAAGCGATGAGCAGTTCTTC. It is translated as CASSKKSDEQFF. The rearrangement joins TRBV21-1 to TRBJ2-1; TRBD2, the table's D call, was not compared with the DNA. TRBV21-1 is a pseudogene locus. There are 12 residues in the CDR3.